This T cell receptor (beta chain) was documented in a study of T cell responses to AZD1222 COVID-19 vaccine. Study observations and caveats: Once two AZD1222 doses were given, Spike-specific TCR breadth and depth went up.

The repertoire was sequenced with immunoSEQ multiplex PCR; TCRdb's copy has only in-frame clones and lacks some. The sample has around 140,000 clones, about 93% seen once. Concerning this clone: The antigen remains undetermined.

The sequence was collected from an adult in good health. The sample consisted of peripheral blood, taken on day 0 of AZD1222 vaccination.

The CDR3 loop reads CASSSGLVAALYEQYF. Here the CDR3 DNA reads TGTGCCAGCAGCTCGGGGCTGGTTGCGGCCCTGTACGAGCAGTACTTC. This chain joins TRBV7-2 and TRBJ2-7, with D possibly being TRBD1 or TRBD2 (5 bases each). The CDR3 contains 16 residues. CDR1 is SGHTA, CDR2 FQGNSA, per germline. The V end was cut by 4 bases, the J end by 4 bases, with 20 bases between.